This entry lists 10 T cell receptor beta chains sequenced from one sample in a study of blood T cell repertoires in COVID-19 (dated by TCRdb to between 2020 and 2021). Receptors were amplified or captured by the immunoSEQ multiplex PCR assay. In its TCRdb copy, this immuneACCESS table keeps in-frame sequences only and misses some clones. Where compared with another copy, unresolved V genes explain less than half of these, and the others have no known cause. The sample includes some 290,000 clones, with 85% to 95% observed a single time. Roughly 3.6% of the sample is in the top ten clones. Sequences were obtained from PBMCs or T cells enriched from blood (not recorded which). The origin of the receptors is a woman aged 25 to 39 who had been exposed to COVID-19.

This clone was seen a few times. V gene TRBV3-1 (or the pseudogene TRBV3-2) combines with J gene TRBJ2-7, with a tentative D call TRBD1 (5 bases). V was pared by 1 base and J by 3 bases, with 13 bases between. Germline V gene lookup returns CDR1 LGHDT and CDR2 YNNKEL (reference sequence). There are 15 residues in the CDR3. CDR3 DNA: TGTGCCAGCAGCCAAGGGTTCGGCAGGGACTACGAGCAGTACTTC. Amino acid sequence: CASSQGFGRDYEQYF.

This clone was detected only once. The rearrangement links TRBV7-8 to TRBJ1-5; 10 bases agree with TRBD1. This CDR3 is 16 amino acids long. Germline trimming cut 5 bases from V and 4 bases from J; bases unmatched to any gene: 8. Germline V gene lookup returns CDR1 SGHVS and CDR2 FQNEAQ. The CDR3 loop is CASSPGQGVSNQPQHF. In DNA, the CDR3 is TGTGCCAGCAGCCCAGGACAGGGGGTGAGTAATCAGCCCCAGCATTTT.

This clone was counted once. The chain employs TRBV4-1 and TRBJ2-5, with D unclear. Trimming shortened V by 1 base and J by 6 bases, and 9 bases separated the two germline ends. Germline CDR1 is MGHRA and CDR2 is YSYEKL. This CDR3 is built from 13 residues. The CDR3 loop reads CASSQVQAQTQYF. As DNA, the CDR3 is TGCGCCAGCAGCCAAGTCCAAGCTCAGACCCAGTACTTC.

V and J are TRBV4-2 and TRBJ2-7; 8 nucleotides line up with TRBD1. V dropped 4 bases and J dropped 5; count of bases not matched to a gene: 10. The CDR3 sequence is 15 residues long. Germline loops: CDR1 LGHNA, CDR2 YNFKEQ. CDR3 in amino acids: CASSLRDRSTDEQYF. Written as DNA, the CDR3 is TGTGCCAGCAGCCTTAGGGACAGGTCTACTGACGAGCAGTACTTC.

The chain couples TRBV5-1 to TRBJ2-5, with D possibly TRBD2 on 5 matching bases. Between the trimmed V and J ends, which lost 3 bases and 4 bases, there was a span of 16 bases. This CDR3 comprises 15 residues. The germline gives CDR1 SGHRS, CDR2 YFSETQ. The CDR3 sequence: CASSSRARSGETQYF. In DNA form, the CDR3 reads TGCGCCAGCAGCTCGCGGGCCCGCTCTGGAGAGACCCAGTACTTC.

V usage is TRBV19 and J usage is TRBJ1-4; D possibly corresponds to TRBD1 (6 bases). The CDR3 has 15 amino acids. Germline V gene data show CDR1 as LNHDA and CDR2 as SQIVND (reference sequence). The V gene lost 5 bases and the J gene lost 6 bases, with 16 bases spanning the gap. Written as DNA, the CDR3 is TGTGCCAGTAGTCCCATAGGGGGTCCGGATGAAAAACTGTTTTTT. It yields the protein CASSPIGGPDEKLFF.

The chain combines TRBV3-1 (or the pseudogene TRBV3-2) with TRBJ2-7; no definite D call. Germline loops: CDR1 LGHDT, CDR2 YNNKEL (reference sequence). V lost 4 bases to trimming and J lost 2 bases, with 12 bases between them. The CDR3 extends over 14 amino acids. The CDR3 DNA reads as TGTGCCAGCAGCCTCCCTGGGCAGACCTACGAGCAGTACTTC. Protein sequence: CASSLPGQTYEQYF.

The chain carries TRBV10-2 and TRBJ2-3, with D maybe TRBD1 (6 bases). V was trimmed by 6 bases and J by 2 bases, leaving 9 bases between them. The CDR3 sequence is 13 residues long. The germline V gene encodes CDR1 WSHSY and CDR2 SAAADI. The CDR3 reads CASRDSSTDTQYF. CDR3 in DNA: TGCGCCAGCAGGGACAGTTCCACAGATACGCAGTATTTT.

The rearrangement links TRBV2 to TRBJ1-6; TRBD1 matches 7 bases. The CDR3 length is 16 residues. Losses at the gene ends were 6 bases for V and 0 bases for J; bases not matched to a gene: 5. Germline CDR1 reads SNHLY; CDR2 reads FYNNEI. This CDR3 reads CASSPGGSSYNSPLHF. CDR3 nucleotides: TGTGCCAGCAGCCCAGGGGGTAGCTCCTATAATTCACCCCTCCACTTT.

The chain has TRBV2 and TRBJ2-1; 10 nucleotides match TRBD2. Trimming removed 4 bases from V and 10 bases from J; junction bases left unmatched: 7. The germline CDR1 and CDR2 sequences are SNHLY and FYNNEI. The CDR3 is 14 amino acids. CDR3 amino acids: CASSVGLAGAEQFF. CDR3 nucleotides: TGTGCCAGCAGTGTGGGTCTAGCGGGGGCGGAGCAGTTCTTC.